This TCR beta chain derives from a study of blood T cell repertoires in COVID-19. About the research overall: Nucleic acid was either cDNA or gDNA, and it came from T cells, B-cell-depleted T cells, or PBMCs.

CDR3 length equals 14 residues. V lost 6 bases and J 0 bases, leaving 9 bases between the germline ends. Germline V gives CDR1 ENHRY, CDR2 SYGVKD. In the authors' methods: By means of reference gene primer amplification, nucleated cell counts were estimated. Produced via immunoSEQ multiplex PCR; TCRdb's table is partial and in-frame only. That table gives V, J and clone size, and the DNA gave D and trimming. The sample has about 140,000 clones; more than 75% are singletons. Sequencing was performed on PBMCs or T cells enriched from blood (not recorded which). The V gene is TRBV10-3, the J gene TRBJ1-3; no clear D. This sequence originates from a man aged 55 to 69 who had recovered from COVID-19. CDR3 nucleotide sequence: TGTGCCATCAGGCCCGGGAGCTCTGGAAACACCATATATTTT. Its protein product is CAIRPGSSGNTIYF.